Listed below are T cell receptor beta chains from one sample, sequenced in a study of T cell changes during pregnancy in multiple sclerosis. Using immunoSEQ multiplex PCR, the repertoire was profiled, and TCRdb retains in-frame clones only, with some absent. The sample includes over 80,000 clones, about nine tenths seen only once; the top ten take over 0.6%. Sequenced here: peripheral blood, sampled in the second trimester of pregnancy. The receptors stem from a female donor in good health, enrolled as a control in a pregnancy study. Both conserved end residues are part of each CDR3. The D gene is left open where the match is weak. Only part of the rows carry a size: once, few, many, or a class if the clone is expanded.

J gene: TRBJ2-3
V gene: TRBV7-2
clone size: .
D gene: .
CDR3 protein: CASIFHRGTDTQYF
CDR3 DNA: TGTGCCAGCATTTTCCACCGGGGCACAGATACGCAGTATTTT

J gene: TRBJ1-4
V gene: TRBV2
clone size: .
D gene: TRBD1
CDR3 protein: CASSEALGTAEKLFF
CDR3 DNA: TGTGCCAGCAGTGAAGCGCTTGGGACAGCTGAAAAACTGTTTTTT

J gene: TRBJ1-5
V gene: TRBV7-9
clone size: .
D gene: .
CDR3 protein: CASSLSGAYSNQPQHF
CDR3 DNA: TGTGCCAGCAGCTTATCAGGGGCTTACAGCAATCAGCCCCAGCATTTT

J gene: TRBJ2-3
V gene: TRBV6-4
clone size: .
D gene: TRBD1
CDR3 protein: CASSDGGQSTDTQYF
CDR3 DNA: TGTGCCAGCAGTGATGGGGGACAGAGCACAGATACGCAGTATTTT

J gene: TRBJ2-1
V gene: TRBV4-3
clone size: .
D gene: TRBD2
CDR3 protein: CASSQGLSGISYNEQFF
CDR3 DNA: TGCGCCAGCAGCCAAGGTCTTAGCGGGATATCCTACAATGAGCAGTTCTTC

J gene: TRBJ1-2
V gene: TRBV10-3
clone size: .
D gene: TRBD1
CDR3 protein: CAISVAGQGEGGYTF
CDR3 DNA: TGTGCCATCAGTGTTGCGGGACAGGGGGAAGGTGGCTACACCTTC

J gene: TRBJ2-3
V gene: TRBV6-1
clone size: .
D gene: .
CDR3 protein: CAISSAYTDTQYF
CDR3 DNA: TGTGCCATCTCTAGCGCCTACACAGATACGCAGTATTTT

J gene: TRBJ2-7
V gene: TRBV27
clone size: .
D gene: .
CDR3 protein: CASSMRASYEQYF
CDR3 DNA: TGTGCCAGCAGTATGCGTGCCTCCTACGAGCAGTACTTC

J gene: TRBJ1-4
V gene: TRBV19
clone size: .
D gene: TRBD1
CDR3 protein: CASSPRTGEVHEKLFF
CDR3 DNA: TGTGCCAGTAGTCCGCGGACAGGGGAGGTTCATGAAAAACTGTTTTTT

J gene: TRBJ1-2
V gene: TRBV28
clone size: .
D gene: .
CDR3 protein: CASTRTGNRNYGYTF
CDR3 DNA: TGTGCCAGCACCCGAACAGGGAACCGTAACTATGGCTACACCTTC

J gene: TRBJ1-6
V gene: TRBV30
clone size: .
D gene: .
CDR3 protein: CAWTRSFNSPLHF
CDR3 DNA: TGTGCCTGGACGCGCTCCTTTAATTCACCCCTCCACTTT

J gene: TRBJ2-7
V gene: TRBV5-6
clone size: .
D gene: .
CDR3 protein: CASSLFILSYEQYF
CDR3 DNA: TGTGCCAGCAGCTTGTTTATCTTATCTTACGAGCAGTACTTC

J gene: TRBJ1-3
V gene: TRBV6-5
clone size: .
D gene: .
CDR3 protein: CASSYSTFGNTIYF
CDR3 DNA: TGTGCCAGCAGTTACTCGACTTTTGGAAACACCATATATTTT

J gene: TRBJ2-2
V gene: TRBV2
clone size: .
D gene: TRBD1
CDR3 protein: CASRLPWGRGLDTGELFF
CDR3 DNA: TGTGCCAGCAGACTACCGTGGGGAAGGGGGCTTGACACCGGGGAGCTGTTTTTT

J gene: TRBJ1-1
V gene: TRBV2
clone size: .
D gene: TRBD1
CDR3 protein: CASSDEGAYTEAFF
CDR3 DNA: TGTGCCAGCAGTGATGAGGGGGCGTACACTGAAGCTTTCTTT

J gene: TRBJ1-3
V gene: TRBV7-2
clone size: .
D gene: .
CDR3 protein: CASSSFTGISGNTIYF
CDR3 DNA: TGTGCCAGCAGCTCATTTACGGGGATTTCTGGAAACACCATATATTTT

J gene: TRBJ1-2
V gene: TRBV4-3
clone size: .
D gene: .
CDR3 protein: CASSQGLDSMRPNYGYTF
CDR3 DNA: TGCGCCAGCAGCCAAGGCTTGGACAGCATGAGGCCTAACTATGGCTACACCTTC

J gene: TRBJ1-2
V gene: TRBV19
clone size: .
D gene: .
CDR3 protein: CASSIARDSGYGYTF
CDR3 DNA: TGTGCCAGTAGTATAGCCAGGGATTCGGGCTATGGCTACACCTTC

J gene: TRBJ2-2
V gene: TRBV7-2
clone size: .
D gene: TRBD1
CDR3 protein: CASSPRQGSTGELFF
CDR3 DNA: TGTGCCAGCAGCCCCCGACAGGGGAGCACCGGGGAGCTGTTTTTT

J gene: TRBJ2-5
V gene: TRBV25-1
clone size: .
D gene: .
CDR3 protein: CASSARVQETQYF
CDR3 DNA: TGTGCCAGCAGTGCCAGGGTCCAAGAGACCCAGTACTTC

J gene: TRBJ1-3
V gene: TRBV28
clone size: once
D gene: .
CDR3 protein: CASSLFSRRQSSGNTIYF
CDR3 DNA: TGTGCCAGCAGTTTATTTTCAAGGCGACAGTCCTCTGGAAACACCATATATTTT

J gene: TRBJ2-1
V gene: TRBV6-1
clone size: once
D gene: TRBD2
CDR3 protein: CASSERLSGGSSYNEQFF
CDR3 DNA: TGTGCCAGCAGTGAAAGGCTCAGCGGGGGGAGCTCCTACAATGAGCAGTTCTTC

J gene: TRBJ1-1
V gene: TRBV7-9
clone size: .
D gene: TRBD1
CDR3 protein: CASSSYPDRVRTEAFF
CDR3 DNA: TGTGCCAGCAGCTCATACCCCGACAGGGTTCGGACTGAAGCTTTCTTT

J gene: TRBJ1-1
V gene: TRBV7-2
clone size: .
D gene: .
CDR3 protein: CASSSARGRNTEAFF
CDR3 DNA: TGTGCCAGCAGCTCCGCACGGGGTAGAAACACTGAAGCTTTCTTT

J gene: TRBJ2-7
V gene: TRBV6-1
clone size: once
D gene: TRBD1
CDR3 protein: CASTGGPSYEQYF
CDR3 DNA: TGTGCCAGCACAGGGGGACCCTCCTACGAGCAGTACTTC

J gene: TRBJ2-7
V gene: TRBV7-6
clone size: .
D gene: .
CDR3 protein: CASSLRQGNYEQYF
CDR3 DNA: TGTGCCAGCAGCTTAAGGCAGGGGAACTACGAGCAGTACTTC

J gene: TRBJ1-2
V gene: TRBV19
clone size: .
D gene: .
CDR3 protein: CASIDRGENYGYTF
CDR3 DNA: TGTGCCAGCATAGACCGGGGAGAGAACTATGGCTACACCTTC

J gene: TRBJ1-2
V gene: TRBV5-6
clone size: .
D gene: TRBD1
CDR3 protein: CASRAPGGAGGYTF
CDR3 DNA: TGTGCCAGCAGAGCACCAGGGGGCGCGGGGGGCTACACCTTC

J gene: TRBJ1-1
V gene: TRBV19
clone size: .
D gene: TRBD1
CDR3 protein: CASSIKDRGNTEAFF
CDR3 DNA: TGTGCCAGTAGTATAAAGGACAGGGGGAACACTGAAGCTTTCTTT

J gene: TRBJ2-5
V gene: TRBV10-3
clone size: .
D gene: .
CDR3 protein: CAISETAVRQETQYF
CDR3 DNA: TGTGCCATCAGTGAGACGGCGGTGCGGCAAGAGACCCAGTACTTC